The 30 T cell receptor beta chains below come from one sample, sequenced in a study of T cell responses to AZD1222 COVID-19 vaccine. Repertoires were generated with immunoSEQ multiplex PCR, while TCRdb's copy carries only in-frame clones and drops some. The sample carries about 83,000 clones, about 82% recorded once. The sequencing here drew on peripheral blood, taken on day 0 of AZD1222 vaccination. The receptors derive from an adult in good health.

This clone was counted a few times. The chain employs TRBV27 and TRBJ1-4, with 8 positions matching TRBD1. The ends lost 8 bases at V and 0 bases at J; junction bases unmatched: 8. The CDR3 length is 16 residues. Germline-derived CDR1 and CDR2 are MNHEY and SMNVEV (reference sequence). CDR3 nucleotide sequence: TGTGCCAGCCCCTCCGGGACAGGCGCAACTAATGAAAAACTGTTTTTT. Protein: CASPSGTGATNEKLFF. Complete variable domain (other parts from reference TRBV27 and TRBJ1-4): EAQVTQNPRYLITVTGKKLTVTCSQNMNHEYMSWYRQDPGLGLRQIYYSMNVEVTDKGDVPEGYKVSRKEKRNFPLILESPSPNQTSLYFCASPSGTGATNEKLFFGSGTQLSVL.

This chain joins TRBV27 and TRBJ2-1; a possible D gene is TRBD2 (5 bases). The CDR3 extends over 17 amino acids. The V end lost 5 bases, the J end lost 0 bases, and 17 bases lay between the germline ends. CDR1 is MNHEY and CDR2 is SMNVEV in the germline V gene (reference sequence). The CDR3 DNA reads TGTGCCAGCAGTCCCGGCCCCCAGCGGAGCTCCTACAATGAGCAGTTCTTC. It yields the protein CASSPGPQRSSYNEQFF.

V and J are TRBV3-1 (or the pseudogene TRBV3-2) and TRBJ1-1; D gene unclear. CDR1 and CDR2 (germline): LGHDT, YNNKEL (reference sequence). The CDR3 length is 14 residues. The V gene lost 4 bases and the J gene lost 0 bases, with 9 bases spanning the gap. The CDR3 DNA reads TGTGCCAGCAGCCTCGGACCGTTGAACACTGAAGCTTTCTTT. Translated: CASSLGPLNTEAFF.

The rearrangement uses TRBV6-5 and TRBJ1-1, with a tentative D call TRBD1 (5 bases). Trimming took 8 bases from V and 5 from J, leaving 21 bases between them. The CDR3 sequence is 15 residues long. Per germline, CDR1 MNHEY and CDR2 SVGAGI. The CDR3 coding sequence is TGTGCCAGCCCGACGCGTGGGGAGTGGGGGACTGAAGCTTTCTTT. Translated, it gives CASPTRGEWGTEAFF.

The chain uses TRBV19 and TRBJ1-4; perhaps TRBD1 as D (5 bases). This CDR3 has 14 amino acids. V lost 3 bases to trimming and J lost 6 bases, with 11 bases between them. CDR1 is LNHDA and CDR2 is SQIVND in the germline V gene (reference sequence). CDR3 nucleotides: TGTGCCAGTAGTATTCGGGACTCAGATGAAAAACTGTTTTTT. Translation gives CASSIRDSDEKLFF. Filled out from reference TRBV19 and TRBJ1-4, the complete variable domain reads DGGITQSPKYLFRKEGQNVTLSCEQNLNHDAMYWYRQDPGQGLRLIYYSQIVNDFQKGDIAEGYSVSREKKESFPLTVTSAQKNPTAFYLCASSIRDSDEKLFFGSGTQLSVL.

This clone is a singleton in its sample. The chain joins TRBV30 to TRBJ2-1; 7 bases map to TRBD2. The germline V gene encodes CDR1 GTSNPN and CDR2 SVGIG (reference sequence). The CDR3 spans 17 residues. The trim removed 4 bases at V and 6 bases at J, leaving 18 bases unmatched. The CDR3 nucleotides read TGTGCCTGGACTGGCAGGGCCGGGCAGCGGGGTCTCAATGAGCAGTTCTTC. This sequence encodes CAWTGRAGQRGLNEQFF.

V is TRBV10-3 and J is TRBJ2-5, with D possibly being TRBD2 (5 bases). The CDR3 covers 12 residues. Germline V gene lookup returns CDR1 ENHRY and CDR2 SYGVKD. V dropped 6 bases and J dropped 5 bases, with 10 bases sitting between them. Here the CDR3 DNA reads TGTGCCATCAGAGGTAGCGCGGAGACCCAGTACTTC. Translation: CAIRGSAETQYF.

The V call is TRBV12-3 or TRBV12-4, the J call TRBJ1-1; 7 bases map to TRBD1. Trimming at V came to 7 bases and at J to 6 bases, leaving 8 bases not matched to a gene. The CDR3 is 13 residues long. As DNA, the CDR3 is TGTGCCAGCAATACGGACAGGACGGCTGAAGCTTTCTTT. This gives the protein CASNTDRTAEAFF.

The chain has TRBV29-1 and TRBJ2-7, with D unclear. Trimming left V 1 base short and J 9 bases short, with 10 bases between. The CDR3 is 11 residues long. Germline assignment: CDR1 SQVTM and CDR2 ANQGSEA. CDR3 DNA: TGCAGCGTTGAAGTCGCTTGGGCGCAGTACTTC. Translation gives CSVEVAWAQYF.

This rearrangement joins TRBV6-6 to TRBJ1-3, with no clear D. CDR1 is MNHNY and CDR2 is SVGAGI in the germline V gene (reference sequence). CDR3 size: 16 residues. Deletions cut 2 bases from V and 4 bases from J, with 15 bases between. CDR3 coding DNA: TGTGCCAGCAGTTACGATCCTGCACTAGGCGGAAACACCATATATTTT. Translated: CASSYDPALGGNTIYF.

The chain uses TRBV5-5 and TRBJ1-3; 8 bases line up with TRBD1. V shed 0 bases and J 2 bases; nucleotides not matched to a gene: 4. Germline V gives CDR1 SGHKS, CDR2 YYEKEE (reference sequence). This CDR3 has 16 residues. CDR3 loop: CASSLGGQAPGNTIYF. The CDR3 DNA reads TGTGCCAGCAGCTTGGGGGGACAGGCCCCTGGAAACACCATATATTTT.

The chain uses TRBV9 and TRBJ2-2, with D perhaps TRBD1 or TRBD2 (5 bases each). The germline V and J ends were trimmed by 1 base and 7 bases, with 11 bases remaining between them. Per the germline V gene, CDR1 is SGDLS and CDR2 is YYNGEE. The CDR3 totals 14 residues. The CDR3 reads CASSVYERGGELFF. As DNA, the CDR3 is TGTGCCAGCAGCGTATACGAGAGGGGCGGGGAGCTGTTTTTT.

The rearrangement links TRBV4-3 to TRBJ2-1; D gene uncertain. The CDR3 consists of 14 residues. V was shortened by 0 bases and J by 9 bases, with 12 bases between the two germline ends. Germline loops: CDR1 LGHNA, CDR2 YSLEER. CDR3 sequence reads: CASSQDVSRIEQFF. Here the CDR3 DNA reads TGCGCCAGCAGCCAAGATGTATCGCGGATTGAGCAGTTCTTC.

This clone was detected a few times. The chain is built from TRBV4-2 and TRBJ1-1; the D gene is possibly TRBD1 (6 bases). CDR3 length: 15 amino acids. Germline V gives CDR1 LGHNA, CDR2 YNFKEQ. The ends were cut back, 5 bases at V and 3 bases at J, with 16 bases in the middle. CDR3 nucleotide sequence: TGTGCCAGCAGCTCCCGGACAGTCGTGGACACTGAAGCTTTCTTT. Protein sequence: CASSSRTVVDTEAFF.

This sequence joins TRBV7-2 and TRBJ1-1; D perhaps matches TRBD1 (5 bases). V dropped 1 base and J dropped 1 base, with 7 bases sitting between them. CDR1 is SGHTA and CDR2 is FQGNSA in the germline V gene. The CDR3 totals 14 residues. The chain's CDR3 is CASSLDRWNTEAFF. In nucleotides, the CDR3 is TGTGCCAGCAGCTTAGACAGGTGGAACACTGAAGCTTTCTTT.

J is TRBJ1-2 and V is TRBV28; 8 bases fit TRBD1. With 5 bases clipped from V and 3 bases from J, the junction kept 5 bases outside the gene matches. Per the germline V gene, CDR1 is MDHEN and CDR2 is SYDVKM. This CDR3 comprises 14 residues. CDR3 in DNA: TGTGCCAGCAGTCCGACAGGGGCTGACTATGGCTACACCTTC. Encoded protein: CASSPTGADYGYTF.

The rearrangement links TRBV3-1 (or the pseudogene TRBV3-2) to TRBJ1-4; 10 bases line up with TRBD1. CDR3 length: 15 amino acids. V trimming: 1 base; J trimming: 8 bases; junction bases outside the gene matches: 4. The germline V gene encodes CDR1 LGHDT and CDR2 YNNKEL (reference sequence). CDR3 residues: CASSQATGGGEKLFF. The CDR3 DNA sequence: TGTGCCAGCAGCCAAGCGACAGGGGGCGGCGAAAAACTGTTTTTT.

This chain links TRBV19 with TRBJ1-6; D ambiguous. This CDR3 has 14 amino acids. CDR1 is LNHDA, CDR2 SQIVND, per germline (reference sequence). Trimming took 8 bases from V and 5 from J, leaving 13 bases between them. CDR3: CASGPTSHNSPLHF. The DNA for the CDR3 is TGTGCCAGTGGACCGACATCACATAATTCACCCCTCCACTTT. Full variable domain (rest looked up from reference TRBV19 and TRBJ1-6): DGGITQSPKYLFRKEGQNVTLSCEQNLNHDAMYWYRQDPGQGLRLIYYSQIVNDFQKGDIAEGYSVSREKKESFPLTVTSAQKNPTAFYLCASGPTSHNSPLHFGNGTRLTVT.

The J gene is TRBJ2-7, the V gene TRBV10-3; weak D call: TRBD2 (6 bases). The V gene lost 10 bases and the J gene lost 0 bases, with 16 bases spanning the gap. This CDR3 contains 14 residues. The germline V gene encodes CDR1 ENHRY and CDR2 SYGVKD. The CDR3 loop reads CASSPSVDSYEQYF. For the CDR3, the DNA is TGTGCCAGTAGCCCTAGCGTTGACTCCTACGAGCAGTACTTC.

The chain's CDR3 is CASSPPTVGETQYF. In DNA form, the CDR3 reads TGTGCCAGCTCACCACCGACCGTTGGGGAGACCCAGTACTTC. This chain links TRBV18 with TRBJ2-5; D gene uncertain. The V end was cut by 0 bases, the J end by 5 bases, with 10 bases between. Germline CDR1 reads KGHSH; CDR2 reads LQKENI. The CDR3 spans 14 residues.

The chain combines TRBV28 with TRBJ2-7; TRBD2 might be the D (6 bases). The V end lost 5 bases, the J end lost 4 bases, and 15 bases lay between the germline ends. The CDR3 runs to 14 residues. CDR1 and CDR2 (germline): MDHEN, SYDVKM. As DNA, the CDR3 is TGTGCCAGCAGTGGCCTCACGGGGGTGTACGAGCAGTACTTC. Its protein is CASSGLTGVYEQYF.

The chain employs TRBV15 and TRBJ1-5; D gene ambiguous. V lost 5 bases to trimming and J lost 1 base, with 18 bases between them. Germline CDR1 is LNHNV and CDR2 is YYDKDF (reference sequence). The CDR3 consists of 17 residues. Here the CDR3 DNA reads TGTGCCACCAGCGGAGGAGCAGGACCCTTGAGCAATCAGCCCCAGCATTTT. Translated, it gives CATSGGAGPLSNQPQHF.

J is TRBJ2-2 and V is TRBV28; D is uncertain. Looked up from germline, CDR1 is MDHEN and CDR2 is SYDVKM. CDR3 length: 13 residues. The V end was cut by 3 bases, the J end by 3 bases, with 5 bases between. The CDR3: CASSFQYTGELFF. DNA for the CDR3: TGTGCCAGCAGTTTTCAGTACACCGGGGAGCTGTTTTTT.

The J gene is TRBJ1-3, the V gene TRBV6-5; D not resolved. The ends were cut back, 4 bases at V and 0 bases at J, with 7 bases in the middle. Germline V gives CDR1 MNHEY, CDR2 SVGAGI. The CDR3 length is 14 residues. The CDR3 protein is CASSFKSSGNTIYF. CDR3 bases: TGTGCCAGCAGTTTTAAGAGCTCTGGAAACACCATATATTTT.

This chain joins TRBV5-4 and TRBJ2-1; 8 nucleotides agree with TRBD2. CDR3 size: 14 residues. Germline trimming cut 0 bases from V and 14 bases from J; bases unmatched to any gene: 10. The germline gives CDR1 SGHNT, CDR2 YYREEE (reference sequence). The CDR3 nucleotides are TGTGCCAGCAGCTTGGAACATAGCGGGAACGTGGAGTTCTTC. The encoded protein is CASSLEHSGNVEFF. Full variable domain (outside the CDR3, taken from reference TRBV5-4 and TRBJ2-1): ETGVTQSPTHLIKTRGQQVTLRCSSQSGHNTVSWYQQALGQGPQFIFQYYREEENGRGNFPPRFSGLQFPNYSSELNVNALELDDSALYLCASSLEHSGNVEFFGPGTRLTVL.

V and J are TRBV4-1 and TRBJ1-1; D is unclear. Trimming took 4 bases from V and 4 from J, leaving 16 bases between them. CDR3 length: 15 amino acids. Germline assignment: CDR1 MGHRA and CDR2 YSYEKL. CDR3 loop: CASSRERPGGTEAFF. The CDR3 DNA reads TGCGCCAGCAGCCGGGAGCGCCCGGGAGGCACTGAAGCTTTCTTT.

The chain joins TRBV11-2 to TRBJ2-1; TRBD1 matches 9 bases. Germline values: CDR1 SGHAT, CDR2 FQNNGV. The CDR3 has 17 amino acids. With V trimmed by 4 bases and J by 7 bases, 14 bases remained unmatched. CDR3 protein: CASSSLLGQGKSNEQFF. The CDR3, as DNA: TGTGCCAGCAGCTCCCTGTTAGGACAGGGGAAGAGTAATGAGCAGTTCTTC.

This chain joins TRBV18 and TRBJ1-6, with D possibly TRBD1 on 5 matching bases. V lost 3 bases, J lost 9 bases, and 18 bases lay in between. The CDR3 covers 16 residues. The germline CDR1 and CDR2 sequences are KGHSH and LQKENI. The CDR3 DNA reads TGTGCCAGCTCACCCAACTTCGGCAGGGCCCTTTCACCCCTCCACTTT. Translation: CASSPNFGRALSPLHF.

The CDR3 bases are TGTGCCAGTAGTCCACTAGCGGGAGGGTTCAATGAGCAGTTCTTC. Protein sequence: CASSPLAGGFNEQFF. The chain recombines TRBV19 with TRBJ2-1; TRBD2 matches 13 bases. CDR1 is LNHDA, CDR2 SQIVND, per germline (reference sequence). V gave up 5 bases and J gave up 6 bases; unmatched junction bases: 4. This CDR3 is built from 15 residues. The entire variable domain, with the rest obtained from reference TRBV19 and TRBJ2-1, is as follows: DGGITQSPKYLFRKEGQNVTLSCEQNLNHDAMYWYRQDPGQGLRLIYYSQIVNDFQKGDIAEGYSVSREKKESFPLTVTSAQKNPTAFYLCASSPLAGGFNEQFFGPGTRLTVL.

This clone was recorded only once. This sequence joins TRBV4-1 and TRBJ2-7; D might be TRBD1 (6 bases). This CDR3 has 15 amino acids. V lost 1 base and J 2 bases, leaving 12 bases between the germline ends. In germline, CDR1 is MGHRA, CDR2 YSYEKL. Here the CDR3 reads CASSQAGTITYEQYF. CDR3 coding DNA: TGCGCCAGCAGCCAAGCCGGGACAATAACCTACGAGCAGTACTTC.